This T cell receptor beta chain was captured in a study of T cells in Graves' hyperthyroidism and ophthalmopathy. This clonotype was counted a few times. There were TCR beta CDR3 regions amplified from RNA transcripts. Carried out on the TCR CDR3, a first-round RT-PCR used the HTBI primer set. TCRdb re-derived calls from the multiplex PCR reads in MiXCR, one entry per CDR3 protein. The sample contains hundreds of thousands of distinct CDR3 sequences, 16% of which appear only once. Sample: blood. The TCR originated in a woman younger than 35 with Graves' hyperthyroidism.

The CDR3 reads CSAARAGGLYEQYF. In nucleotides, the CDR3 is TGCAGTGCTGCCCGAGCGGGGGGCCTATACGAGCAGTACTTC. The chain links TRBV20-1 to TRBJ2-7; TRBD2 matches at 9 bases. Trimming removed 5 bases from V and 4 bases from J; junction bases left unmatched: 9. The CDR3 runs to 14 residues. Germline CDR1 and CDR2: DFQATT and SNEGSKA (reference sequence).